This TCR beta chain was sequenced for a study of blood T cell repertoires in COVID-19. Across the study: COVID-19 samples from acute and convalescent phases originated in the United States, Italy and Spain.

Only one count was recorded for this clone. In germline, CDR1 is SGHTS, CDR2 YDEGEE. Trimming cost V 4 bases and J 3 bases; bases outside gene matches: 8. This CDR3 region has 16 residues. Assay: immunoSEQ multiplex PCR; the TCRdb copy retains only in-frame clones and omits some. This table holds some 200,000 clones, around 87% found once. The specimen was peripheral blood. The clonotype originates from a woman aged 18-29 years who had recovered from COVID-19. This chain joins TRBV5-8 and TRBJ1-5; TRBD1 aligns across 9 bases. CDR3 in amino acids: CASSVLGQGPNQPQHF. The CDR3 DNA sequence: TGTGCCAGCAGCGTACTGGGACAGGGACCCAATCAGCCCCAGCATTTT.